This TCR beta chain was captured in a study of blood T cell repertoires in COVID-19. Those designated as exposed participants met a COVID-19 case within 2 weeks before study entry. This clone was detected a few times. Trimming at V came to 4 bases and at J to 4 bases, leaving 9 bases not matched to a gene. There are 15 residues in the CDR3. Germline V CDR1 and CDR2: LNHDA, SQIVND (reference sequence). The repertoire was sequenced with immunoSEQ multiplex PCR; TCRdb's copy has only in-frame clones and lacks some. The sample shows about 250,000 clones, about 85% of them seen only once. This receptor was obtained from a woman between 45 and 60 years old who had been exposed to COVID-19. Sequenced sample: PBMCs or T cells enriched from blood (not recorded which). The genes are TRBV19 and TRBJ1-1, with 7 bases fitting TRBD1. The DNA for the CDR3 is TGTGCCAGTAGTACCCAAGGGGGCGCGACCACTGAAGCTTTCTTT. Translated: CASSTQGGATTEAFF.